Described below is a single T cell receptor beta chain sequence and its context. The entry originates in a study of blood T cell repertoires in COVID-19. Study information: From T cells, B-cell-depleted T cells, or PBMCs came the material, which was cDNA or gDNA.

This CDR3 spans 18 amino acids. Unmatched junction bases numbered 13, after V lost 4 bases and J lost 3 bases. The V gene's germline CDR1 is SGHDT and CDR2 YYEEEE. Study processing details: Amplification with reference gene primers provided the estimates of nucleated cell counts. Here immunoSEQ multiplex PCR was the method, and the copy in TCRdb shows in-frame clones only, minus some. The V and J calls and clone size are taken from that table; D and trimming were inferred from the DNA. The table includes 250,000 or so clones, roughly 86% detected once. Participants reported their clinical history, and cohort assignment relied on those reports.

This sequence joins TRBV5-6 and TRBJ1-4; 9 positions match TRBD1. This TCR came from a woman aged 50 to 60 who had recovered from COVID-19. What was sequenced was PBMCs or T cells enriched from blood (not recorded which). The CDR3 DNA reads TGTGCCAGCAGCGTGCGACCGGGACAGGGTAGCGCTAATGAAAAACTGTTTTTT. Translating it yields CASSVRPGQGSANEKLFF.